The clone carrying this T cell receptor beta chain was detected ten times or more. TCRdb re-called the reads through MiXCR, storing one row per CDR3 protein. The sample holds about 180,000 distinct CDR3 sequences, around 14% seen once. The data stem from a study of T cell repertoires in cytomegalovirus infection. CDR3 length equals 15 residues. V was shortened by 5 bases and J by 0 bases, with 11 bases between the two germline ends. This TCR was recovered from a human donor in good health (CMV status not recorded). Some clones in this sample may be carry-over from other donors' samples. The rearrangement uses TRBV12-3 or TRBV12-4 and TRBJ1-3; D ambiguous. Sequenced input: PBMCs. The DNA for the CDR3 is TGTGCCAGCAGTCTCTCGGTCGGCTCTGGAAACACCATATATTTT. It specifies CASSLSVGSGNTIYF.